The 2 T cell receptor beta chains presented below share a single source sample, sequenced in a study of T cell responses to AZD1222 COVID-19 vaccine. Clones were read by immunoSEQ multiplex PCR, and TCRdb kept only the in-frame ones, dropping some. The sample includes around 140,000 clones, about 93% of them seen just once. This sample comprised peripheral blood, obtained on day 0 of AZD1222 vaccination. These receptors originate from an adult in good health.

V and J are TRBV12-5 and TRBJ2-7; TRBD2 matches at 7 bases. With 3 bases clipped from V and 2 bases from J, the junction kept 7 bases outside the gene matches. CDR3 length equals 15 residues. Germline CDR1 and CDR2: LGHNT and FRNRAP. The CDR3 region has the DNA TGTGCTAGTGGTTTCGGCCTAGCGGATACCTACGAGCAGTACTTC. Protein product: CASGFGLADTYEQYF.

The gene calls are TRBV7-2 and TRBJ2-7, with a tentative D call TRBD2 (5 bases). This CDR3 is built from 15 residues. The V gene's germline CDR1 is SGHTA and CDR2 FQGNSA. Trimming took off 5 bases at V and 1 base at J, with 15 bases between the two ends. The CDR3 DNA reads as TGTGCCAGCAGCCGCCGCACACGGGGTTCCTACGAGCAGTACTTC. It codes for CASSRRTRGSYEQYF. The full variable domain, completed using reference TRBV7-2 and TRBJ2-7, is GAGVSQSPSNKVTEKGKDVELRCDPISGHTALYWYRQSLGQGLEFLIYFQGNSAPDKSGLPSDRFSAERTGGSVSTLTIQRTQQEDSAVYLCASSRRTRGSYEQYFGPGTRLTVT.